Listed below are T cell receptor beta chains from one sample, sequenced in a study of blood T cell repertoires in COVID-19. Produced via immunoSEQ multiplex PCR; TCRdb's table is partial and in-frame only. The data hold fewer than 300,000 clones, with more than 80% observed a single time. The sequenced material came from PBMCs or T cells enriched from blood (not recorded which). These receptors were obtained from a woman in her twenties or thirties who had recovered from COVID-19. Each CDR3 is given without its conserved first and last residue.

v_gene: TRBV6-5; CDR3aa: ASSYSAGSSYNEQF
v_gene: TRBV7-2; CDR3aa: ASSLGTTEINSPLH
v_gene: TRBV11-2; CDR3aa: ASSPEGLAGAETQY
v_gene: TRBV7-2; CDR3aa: ASSPQGRAGNTIY
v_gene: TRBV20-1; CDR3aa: SASPSINTGELF
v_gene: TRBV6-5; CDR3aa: ASSYFGTGGGEQY
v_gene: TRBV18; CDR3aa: ASSPEFGTGNTDTQY
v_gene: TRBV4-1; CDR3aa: ASSQEAQLAGDTQY
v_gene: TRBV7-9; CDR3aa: ASSLETGGRGDTEAF
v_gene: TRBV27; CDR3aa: ASTRQGPYNEQF
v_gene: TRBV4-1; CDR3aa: ASSQSTSGSSYEQY
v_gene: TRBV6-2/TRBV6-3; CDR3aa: ASSYSTGVAF
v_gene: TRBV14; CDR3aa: ASSRRTGESTEAF
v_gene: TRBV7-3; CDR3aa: ASSQSQGLPYEQY
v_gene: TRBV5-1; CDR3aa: ASSLEAGGYNEQF
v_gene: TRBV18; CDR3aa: ASSPLETFQETQY
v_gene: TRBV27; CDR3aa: ASSPWEGGGLGEQY
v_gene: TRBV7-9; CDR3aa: ASSLVVRGVSGANVLT
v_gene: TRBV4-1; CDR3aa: ASSQALTYEQY
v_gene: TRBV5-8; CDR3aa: ASSGPGQGGDTQY
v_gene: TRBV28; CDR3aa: ASSLPSKGTRMRGELF
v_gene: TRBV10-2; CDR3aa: ASSPGLAAYEQY
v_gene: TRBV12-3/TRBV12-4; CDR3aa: ASSPGLVNEQF
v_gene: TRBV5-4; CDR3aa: ASSLGGGYSSYNSPLH
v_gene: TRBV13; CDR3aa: ASSLTGLSTDTQY
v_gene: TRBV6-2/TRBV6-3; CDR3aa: ASSLSSGRASYNEQF
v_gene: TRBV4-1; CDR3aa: ASSQDLRTSGRVNEQF
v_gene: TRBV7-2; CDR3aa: ASSFLGVYSNQPQH
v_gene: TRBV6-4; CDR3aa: ASSGTENTEAF